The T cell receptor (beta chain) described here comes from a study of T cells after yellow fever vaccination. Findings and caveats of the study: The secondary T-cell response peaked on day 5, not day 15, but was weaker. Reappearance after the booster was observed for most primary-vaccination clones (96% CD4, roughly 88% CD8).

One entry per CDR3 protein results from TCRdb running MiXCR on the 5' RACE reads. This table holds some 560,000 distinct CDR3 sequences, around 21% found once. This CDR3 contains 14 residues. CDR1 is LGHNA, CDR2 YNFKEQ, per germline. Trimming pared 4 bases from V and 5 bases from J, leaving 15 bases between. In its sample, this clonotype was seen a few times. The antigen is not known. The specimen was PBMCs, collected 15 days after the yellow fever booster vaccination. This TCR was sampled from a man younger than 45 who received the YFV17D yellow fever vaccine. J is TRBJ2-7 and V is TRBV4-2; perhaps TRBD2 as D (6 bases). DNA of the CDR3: TGTGCCAGCAGCCCCCTGGCGCAGCGGGACGAGCAGTACTTC. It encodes CASSPLAQRDEQYF.